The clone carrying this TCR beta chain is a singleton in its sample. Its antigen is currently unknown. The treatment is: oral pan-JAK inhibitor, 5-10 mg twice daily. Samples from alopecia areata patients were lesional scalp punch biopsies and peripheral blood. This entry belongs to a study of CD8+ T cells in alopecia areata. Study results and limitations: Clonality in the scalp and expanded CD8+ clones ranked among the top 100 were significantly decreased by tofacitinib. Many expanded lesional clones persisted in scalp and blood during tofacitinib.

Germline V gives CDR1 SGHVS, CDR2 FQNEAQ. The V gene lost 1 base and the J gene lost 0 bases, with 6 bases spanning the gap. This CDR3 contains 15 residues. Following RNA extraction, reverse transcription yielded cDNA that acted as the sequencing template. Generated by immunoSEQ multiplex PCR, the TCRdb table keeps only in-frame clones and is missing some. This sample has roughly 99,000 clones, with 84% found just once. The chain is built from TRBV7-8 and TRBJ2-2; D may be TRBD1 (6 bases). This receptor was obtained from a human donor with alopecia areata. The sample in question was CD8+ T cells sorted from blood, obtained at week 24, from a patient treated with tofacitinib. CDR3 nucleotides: TGTGCCAGCAGCTTAGGGACAGCGAACACCGGGGAGCTGTTTTTT. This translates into CASSLGTANTGELFF.